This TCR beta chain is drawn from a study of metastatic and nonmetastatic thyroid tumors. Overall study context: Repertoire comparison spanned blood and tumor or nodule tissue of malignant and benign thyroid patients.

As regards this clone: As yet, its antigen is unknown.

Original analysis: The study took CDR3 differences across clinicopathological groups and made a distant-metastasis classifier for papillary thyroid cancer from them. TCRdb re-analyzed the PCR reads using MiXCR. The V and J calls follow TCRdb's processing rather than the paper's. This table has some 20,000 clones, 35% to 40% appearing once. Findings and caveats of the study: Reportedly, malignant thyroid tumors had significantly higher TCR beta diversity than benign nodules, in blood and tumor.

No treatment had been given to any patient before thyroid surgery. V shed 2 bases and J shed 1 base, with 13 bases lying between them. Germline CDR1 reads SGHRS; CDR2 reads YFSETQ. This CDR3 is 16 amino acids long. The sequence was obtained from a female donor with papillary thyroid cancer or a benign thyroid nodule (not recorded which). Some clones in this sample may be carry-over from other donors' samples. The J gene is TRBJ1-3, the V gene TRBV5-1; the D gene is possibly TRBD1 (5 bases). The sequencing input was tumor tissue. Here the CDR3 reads CASSFQGGSSGNTIYF. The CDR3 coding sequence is TGCGCCAGCAGCTTCCAGGGCGGTTCTTCTGGAAACACCATATATTTT.